Described below is a single T cell receptor (beta chain) sequence and its context. This CDR3 has 14 amino acids. With V trimmed by 0 bases and J by 8 bases, 5 bases remained unmatched. In germline, CDR1 is SGDLS, CDR2 YYNGEE. This specimen belongs to a study of blood T cell repertoires in COVID-19. About the research overall: The United States, Italy and Spain were the sources of the acute and convalescent COVID-19 samples.

The assay was immunoSEQ multiplex PCR, and TCRdb's table has in-frame clones only and misses some. The repertoire consists of approximately 100,000 clones, with 75% to 90% occurring once and the leading ten covering roughly 37%. This chain links TRBV9 with TRBJ1-2, with 9 bases lining up with TRBD1. The receptor was isolated from a man older than 75 with acute or convalescent COVID-19. The sequencing sample was made of peripheral blood. The CDR3 nucleotides are TGTGCCAGCAGCGTAGATAACAGGGGGCACGGCTACACCTTC. The encoded protein is CASSVDNRGHGYTF.